This TCR beta chain emerged from a study of T cells after yellow fever vaccination. From the 5' RACE reads, TCRdb called clonotypes with MiXCR, one entry per CDR3 protein. This table has 350,000 to 550,000 distinct CDR3 sequences, roughly a sixth appearing once. This clonotype was picked up a small number of times. This specimen was PBMCs, taken before the yellow fever booster vaccination. The source of this sequence is a man between 18 and 29 years old who received the YFV17D yellow fever vaccine.

CDR3 amino acids: CASSQDLASDTGTDTQYF. The CDR3 nucleotides read TGCGCCAGCAGCCAAGATTTGGCTAGCGATACGGGCACAGATACGCAGTATTTT. This rearrangement joins TRBV4-3 to TRBJ2-3; tentative D call: TRBD2 (6 bases). Between the trimmed V and J ends, which lost 0 bases and 1 base, there was a span of 17 bases. Germline V gene lookup returns CDR1 LGHNA and CDR2 YSLEER. The CDR3 extends over 18 amino acids.